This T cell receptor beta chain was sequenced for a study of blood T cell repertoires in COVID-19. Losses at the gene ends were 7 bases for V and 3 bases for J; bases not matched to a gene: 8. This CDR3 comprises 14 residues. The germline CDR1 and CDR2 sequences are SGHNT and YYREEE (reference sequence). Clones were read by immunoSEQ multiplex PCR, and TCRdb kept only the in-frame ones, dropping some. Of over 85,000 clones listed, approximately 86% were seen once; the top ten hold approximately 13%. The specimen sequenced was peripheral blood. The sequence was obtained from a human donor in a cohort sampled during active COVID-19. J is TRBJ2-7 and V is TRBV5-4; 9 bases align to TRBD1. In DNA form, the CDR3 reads TGTGCCAGCGGTACAGGGGGCGCTTTCTACGAGCAGTACTTC. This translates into CASGTGGAFYEQYF. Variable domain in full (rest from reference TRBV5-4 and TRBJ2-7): ETGVTQSPTHLIKTRGQQVTLRCSSQSGHNTVSWYQQALGQGPQFIFQYYREEENGRGNFPPRFSGLQFPNYSSELNVNALELDDSALYLCASGTGGAFYEQYFGPGTRLTVT.